This is a list of T cell receptor beta chains from one sample in a study of control samples from healthy donors and cancer patients. Produced via immunoSEQ multiplex PCR; TCRdb's table is partial and in-frame only. Here the sample spans approximately 150,000 clones, about 90% being singletons. The sample consisted of blood. The receptors here all came from a young man in good health. The CDR3 runs from the conserved cysteine through the conserved F or W. D genes are given only for firm matches. Size values are once, few and many counts, or a class for expanded clones, and some rows have none.

>-|TRBJ2-1|-|TRBV6-5
CASKAPGSTYNEQFF
TGTGCCAGCAAGGCCCCGGGGAGTACTTACAATGAGCAGTTCTTC
>-|TRBJ1-3|-|TRBV11-2
CASSLVRGMSGNTIYF
TGTGCCAGCAGCTTAGTAAGAGGGATGTCTGGAAACACCATATATTTT
>once|TRBJ2-3|-|TRBV6-5
CASSFGTLSTDTQYF
TGTGCCAGCAGTTTTGGCACCCTGAGCACAGATACGCAGTATTTT
>-|TRBJ2-3|TRBD2|TRBV7-3
CASGLAGGTDTQYF
TGTGCCAGCGGCCTAGCGGGGGGGACAGATACGCAGTATTTT
>-|TRBJ2-1|-|TRBV27
CASSVGPRLSYNEQFF
TGTGCCAGCAGCGTCGGACCTCGACTCTCCTACAATGAGCAGTTCTTC
>once|TRBJ1-5|TRBD1|TRBV28
CASRLQGASNQPQHF
TGTGCCAGCAGATTACAGGGGGCCAGCAATCAGCCCCAGCATTTT
>-|TRBJ1-2|TRBD1|TRBV27
CASSLSKTGNGYTF
TGTGCCAGCAGTTTATCGAAGACAGGGAACGGCTACACCTTC
>-|TRBJ2-7|-|TRBV11-3
CASSTSLLAAEQYF
TGTGCCAGCAGCACCTCGCTTCTGGCTGCCGAGCAGTACTTC
>-|TRBJ1-1|-|TRBV7-8
CASSLTGENTEAFF
TGTGCCAGCAGCTTAACAGGCGAGAACACTGAAGCTTTCTTT
>once|TRBJ2-2|-|TRBV11-1
CASSLLVGGTGELFF
TGTGCCAGCAGCTTATTGGTTGGAGGCACCGGGGAGCTGTTTTTT
>-|TRBJ2-3|-|TRBV19
CASSSGRTDTQYF
TGTGCCAGTTCCTCCGGACGCACAGATACGCAGTATTTT
>-|TRBJ2-4|-|TRBV7-9
CASSLPVGAKNIQYF
TGTGCCAGCAGCTTGCCGGTCGGGGCCAAAAACATTCAGTACTTC
>-|TRBJ1-4|-|TRBV5-1
CASSSYPATNEKLFF
TGCGCCAGCAGCTCATACCCTGCAACTAATGAAAAACTGTTTTTT
>-|TRBJ2-2|TRBD2|TRBV6-5
CATNPGGRNTGELFF
TGTGCCACCAACCCGGGGGGGCGAAACACCGGGGAGCTGTTTTTT
>once|TRBJ2-3|-|TRBV7-8
CASSLGSGGTDTQYF
TGTGCCAGCAGCTTAGGTAGTGGGGGCACAGATACGCAGTATTTT
>-|TRBJ1-6|TRBD1|TRBV2
CASRTDRVYYNSPLHF
TGTGCCAGCAGAACAGACAGGGTTTACTATAATTCACCCCTCCACTTT
>-|TRBJ1-6|TRBD1|TRBV27
CASRSPGQENSPLHF
TGTGCCAGCAGGTCTCCGGGACAGGAAAATTCACCCCTCCACTTT
>-|TRBJ1-2|-|TRBV3-1/TRBV3-2
CASSPKDGYGYTF
TGTGCCAGCAGCCCCAAGGACGGCTATGGCTACACCTTC
>once|TRBJ2-2|TRBD2|TRBV19
CASSIGTSGGAGELFF
TGTGCCAGTAGTATCGGGACTAGCGGGGGGGCCGGGGAGCTGTTTTTT
>few|TRBJ1-2|TRBD1|TRBV7-9
CASSPGQGRGYTF
TGTGCCAGCAGCCCCGGACAGGGCCGTGGCTACACCTTC
>-|TRBJ2-7|-|TRBV30
CAWSGPVPYEQYF
TGTGCCTGGAGTGGACCGGTACCCTACGAGCAGTACTTC
>-|TRBJ1-2|-|TRBV6-1
CASSEVQGPRGYTF
TGTGCCAGCAGTGAAGTCCAGGGCCCAAGGGGCTACACCTTC
>-|TRBJ1-2|-|TRBV5-1
CASSLGGGNGYTF
TGCGCCAGCAGCTTGGGCGGGGGCAATGGCTACACCTTC
>-|TRBJ2-7|TRBD2|TRBV7-2
CASSLVGSSGGAYEQYF
TGTGCCAGCAGCTTAGTTGGGTCTAGCGGGGGGGCCTACGAGCAGTACTTC
>once|TRBJ1-1|-|TRBV18
CASSDPTGIYTEAFF
TGTGCCAGCTCGGACCCCACAGGGATTTACACTGAAGCTTTCTTT
>-|TRBJ2-4|-|TRBV27
CASRGFLEAKNIQYF
TGTGCCAGCAGGGGATTTTTAGAAGCCAAAAACATTCAGTACTTC
>-|TRBJ1-2|TRBD1|TRBV6-5
CASSYSRGLNYGYTF
TGTGCCAGCAGTTATTCAAGGGGGCTTAACTATGGCTACACCTTC
>-|TRBJ2-7|-|TRBV6-6
CASSYKGGYEQYF
TGTGCCAGCAGTTACAAAGGGGGCTACGAGCAGTACTTC
>-|TRBJ1-6|-|TRBV25-1
CASSESSMGRDNSPLHF
TGTGCCAGCAGTGAATCGAGCATGGGGCGGGATAATTCACCCCTCCACTTT
>-|TRBJ2-7|-|TRBV12-3/TRBV12-4
CASSLSGENEQYF
TGTGCCAGCAGTTTATCCGGGGAGAACGAGCAGTACTTC
>-|TRBJ2-7|-|TRBV5-6
CASSLPGPYEQYF
TGTGCCAGCAGCTTGCCCGGGCCCTACGAGCAGTACTTC
>once|TRBJ2-7|-|TRBV3-1/TRBV3-2
CASSQDGSGYEQYF
TGTGCCAGCAGCCAAGATGGCAGCGGCTACGAGCAGTACTTC
>-|TRBJ1-1|-|TRBV11-2
CASSLLQGMNTEAFF
TGTGCCAGCAGCTTGTTACAGGGTATGAACACTGAAGCTTTCTTT